This T cell receptor beta chain emerged from a study of cytomegalovirus exposure and HLA in healthy donors. Study conclusions and caveats: As a later analysis revealed, the rate of TCR association differed by HLA locus, with DRB1 most and HLA-C fewest. Per published reports, the classifier diagnosed cytomegalovirus status with high specificity and sensitivity. Later genetic work tied a missense DCLRE1C variant to beta-chain V and J trimming.

Germline-derived CDR1 and CDR2 are MGHRA and YSYEKL. Trimming stripped 4 bases from V and 2 bases from J, with 7 bases between. This CDR3 region has 13 residues. This clone was seen only once. Its cognate antigen is unknown. Vbeta (60) and Jbeta (13) primers were used in the PCR. Method: immunoSEQ multiplex PCR; TCRdb's copy keeps in-frame clones and lacks some. The table records about 120,000 clones, about 83% of them present only once. Sequencing input: PBMCs. The genes are TRBV4-1 and TRBJ2-3; D gene ambiguous. The sequence came from a woman in her forties in good health and CMV-seropositive. The CDR3 protein is CASSPILTDTQYF. DNA for the CDR3: TGCGCCAGCAGCCCTATCCTCACAGATACGCAGTATTTT.